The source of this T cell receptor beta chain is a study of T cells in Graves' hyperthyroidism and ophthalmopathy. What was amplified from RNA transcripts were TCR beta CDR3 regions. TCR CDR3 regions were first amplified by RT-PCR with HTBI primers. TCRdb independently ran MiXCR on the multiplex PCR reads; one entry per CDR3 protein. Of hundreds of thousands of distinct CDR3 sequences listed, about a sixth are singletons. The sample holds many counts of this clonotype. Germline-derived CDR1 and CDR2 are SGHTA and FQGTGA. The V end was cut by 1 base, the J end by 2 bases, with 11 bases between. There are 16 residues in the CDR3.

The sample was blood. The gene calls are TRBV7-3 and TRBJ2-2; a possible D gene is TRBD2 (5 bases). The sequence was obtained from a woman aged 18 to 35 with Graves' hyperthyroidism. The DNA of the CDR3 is TGTGCCAGCAGCTTAAATTGGACTCCTAACACCGGGGAGCTGTTTTTT. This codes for CASSLNWTPNTGELFF.